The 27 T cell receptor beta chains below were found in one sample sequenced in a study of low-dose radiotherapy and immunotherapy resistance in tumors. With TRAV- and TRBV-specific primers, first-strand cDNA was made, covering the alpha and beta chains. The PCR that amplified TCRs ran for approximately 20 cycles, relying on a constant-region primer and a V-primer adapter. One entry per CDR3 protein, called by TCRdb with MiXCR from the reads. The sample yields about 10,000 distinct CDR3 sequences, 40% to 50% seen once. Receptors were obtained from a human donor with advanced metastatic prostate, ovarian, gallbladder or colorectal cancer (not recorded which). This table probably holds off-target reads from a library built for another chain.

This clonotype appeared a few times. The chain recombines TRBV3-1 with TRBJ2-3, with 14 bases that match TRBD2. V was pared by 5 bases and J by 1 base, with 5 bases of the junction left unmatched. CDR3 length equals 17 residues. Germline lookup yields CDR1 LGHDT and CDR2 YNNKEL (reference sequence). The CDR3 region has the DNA TGTGCCAGCAGCGATCTGACTAGCGGGGGGGGCACAGATACGCAGTATTTT. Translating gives CASSDLTSGGGTDTQYF.

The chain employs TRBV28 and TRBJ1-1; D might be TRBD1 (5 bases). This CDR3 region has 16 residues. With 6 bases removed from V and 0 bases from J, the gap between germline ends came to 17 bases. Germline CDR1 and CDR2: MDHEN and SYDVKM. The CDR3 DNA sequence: TGTGCCAGCAGACTCCCGGGACGGCTATTGAACACTGAAGCTTTCTTT. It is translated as CASRLPGRLLNTEAFF.

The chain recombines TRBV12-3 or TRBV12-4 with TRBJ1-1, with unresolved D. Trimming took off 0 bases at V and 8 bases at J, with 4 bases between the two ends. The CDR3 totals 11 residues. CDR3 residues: CASSLAAEAFF. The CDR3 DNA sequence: TGTGCCAGCAGTTTAGCCGCCGAAGCTTTCTTT.

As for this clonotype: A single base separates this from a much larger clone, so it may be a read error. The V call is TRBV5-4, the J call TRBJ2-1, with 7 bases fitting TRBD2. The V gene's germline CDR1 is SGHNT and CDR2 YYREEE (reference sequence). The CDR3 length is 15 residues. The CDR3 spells CASSTAGYLSNEQVF. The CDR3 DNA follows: TGTGCCAGCAGCACAGCGGGATATCTTTCAAATGAGCAGGTCTTC.

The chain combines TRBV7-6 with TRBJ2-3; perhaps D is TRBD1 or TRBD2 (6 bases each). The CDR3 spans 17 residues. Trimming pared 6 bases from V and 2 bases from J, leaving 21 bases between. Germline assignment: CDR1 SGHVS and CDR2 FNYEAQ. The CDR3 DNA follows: TGTGCCAGCAGTCGTCCCCTAGGAGGGGGGCCCACAGATACGCAGTATTTT. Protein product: CASSRPLGGGPTDTQYF.

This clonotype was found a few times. Here the CDR3 reads CASSLREGGNKFF. In DNA form, the CDR3 reads TGTGCCAGCAGTTTAAGGGAAGGGGGAAACAAGTTCTTC. The V gene is TRBV27, the J gene TRBJ2-1; D might be TRBD1 (6 bases). CDR1 is MNHEY, CDR2 SMNVEV, per germline (reference sequence). The CDR3 sequence is 13 residues long. Deletions cut 2 bases from V and 14 bases from J, with 16 bases between.

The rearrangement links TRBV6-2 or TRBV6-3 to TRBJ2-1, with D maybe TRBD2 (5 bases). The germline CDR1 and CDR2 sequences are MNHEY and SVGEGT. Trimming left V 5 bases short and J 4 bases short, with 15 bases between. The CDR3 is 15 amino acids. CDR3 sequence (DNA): TGTGCCAGCAGTCCTTATGATGAGGGTTACAATGAGCAGTTCTTC. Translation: CASSPYDEGYNEQFF.

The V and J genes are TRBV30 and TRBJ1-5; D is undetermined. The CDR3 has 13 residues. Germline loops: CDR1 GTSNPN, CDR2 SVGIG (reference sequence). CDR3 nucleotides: TGTGCTTCGGCATCCGGCGGCAATCAGCCCCAGCATTTT. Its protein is CASASGGNQPQHF.

The CDR3 protein is CASSAGTNQETQYF. The CDR3 nucleotides are TGTGCCAGCAGCGCCGGGACAAACCAAGAGACCCAGTACTTC. This chain uses TRBV11-1 with TRBJ2-5; TRBD1 is a possible D gene (6 bases). Trimming shortened V by 5 bases and J by 0 bases, and 10 bases separated the two germline ends. The CDR3 spans 14 residues. In germline, CDR1 is SGHAT, CDR2 FQDESV (reference sequence).

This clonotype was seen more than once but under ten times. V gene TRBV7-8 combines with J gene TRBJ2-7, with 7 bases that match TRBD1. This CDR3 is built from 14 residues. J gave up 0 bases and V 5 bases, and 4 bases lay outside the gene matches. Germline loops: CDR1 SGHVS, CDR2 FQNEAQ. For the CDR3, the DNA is TGTGCCAGCAGCCCACGGGACAGCTCCTACGAGCAGTACTTC. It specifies CASSPRDSSYEQYF. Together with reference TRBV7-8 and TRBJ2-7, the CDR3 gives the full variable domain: GAGVSQSPRYKVAKRGQDVALRCDPISGHVSLFWYQQALGQGPEFLTYFQNEAQLDKSGLPSDRFFAERPEGSVSTLKIQRTQQEDSAVYLCASSPRDSSYEQYFGPGTRLTVT.

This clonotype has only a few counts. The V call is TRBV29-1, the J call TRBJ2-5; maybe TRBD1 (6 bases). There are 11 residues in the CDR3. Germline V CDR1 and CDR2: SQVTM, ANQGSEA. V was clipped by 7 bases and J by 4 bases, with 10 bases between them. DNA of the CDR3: TGCAGCGGGGGGCGTGGAGAGACCCAGTACTTC. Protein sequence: CSGGRGETQYF.

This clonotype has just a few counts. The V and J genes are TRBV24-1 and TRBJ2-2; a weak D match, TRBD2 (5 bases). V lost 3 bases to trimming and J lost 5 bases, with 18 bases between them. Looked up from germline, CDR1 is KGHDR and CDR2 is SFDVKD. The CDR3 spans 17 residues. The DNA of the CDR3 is TGTGCCACCAGTGATCGGGCAGCAGGATGGAGGACCGGGGAGCTGTTTTTT. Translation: CATSDRAAGWRTGELFF.

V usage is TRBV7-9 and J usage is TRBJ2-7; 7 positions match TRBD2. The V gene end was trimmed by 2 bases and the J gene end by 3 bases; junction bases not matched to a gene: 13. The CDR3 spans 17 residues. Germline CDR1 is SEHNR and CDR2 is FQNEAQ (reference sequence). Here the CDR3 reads CASSLQFEASGLYEQYF. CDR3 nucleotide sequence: TGTGCCAGCAGCTTACAATTCGAGGCTAGCGGACTCTACGAGCAGTACTTC.

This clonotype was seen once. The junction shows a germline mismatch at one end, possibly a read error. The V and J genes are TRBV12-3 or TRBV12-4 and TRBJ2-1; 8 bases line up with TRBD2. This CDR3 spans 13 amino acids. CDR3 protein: CAISGSSFNEQFF. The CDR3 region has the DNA TGTGCCATAAGCGGGAGCTCCTTCAATGAGCAGTTCTTC.

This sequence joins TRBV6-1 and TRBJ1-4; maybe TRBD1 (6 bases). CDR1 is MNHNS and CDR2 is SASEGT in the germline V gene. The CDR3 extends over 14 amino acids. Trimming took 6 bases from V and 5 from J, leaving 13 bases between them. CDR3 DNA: TGTGCCAGCAGGACCGGGACAAGAAATGAAAAACTGTTTTTT. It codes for CASRTGTRNEKLFF.

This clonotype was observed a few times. CDR3 DNA sequence: TGTGCCAGCAGTGGTTTGCGGGGGCGACAAGAGACCCAGTACTTC. Its protein is CASSGLRGRQETQYF. The gene calls are TRBV13 and TRBJ2-5; D is possibly TRBD2 (7 bases). Germline CDR1 and CDR2: PRHDT and FYEKMQ (reference sequence). The CDR3 loop spans 15 amino acids. The V end lost 6 bases, the J end lost 2 bases, and 16 bases lay between the germline ends.

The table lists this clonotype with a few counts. The CDR3 loop is CASSAGTVQETQYF. CDR3 nucleotides: TGTGCCAGCAGCGCGGGGACGGTACAAGAGACCCAGTACTTC. The gene calls are TRBV9 and TRBJ2-5, with D possibly called TRBD1 or TRBD2 (5 bases each). Looked up from germline, CDR1 is SGDLS and CDR2 is YYNGEE. Trimming stripped 3 bases from V and 2 bases from J, with 11 bases between. The CDR3 totals 14 residues.

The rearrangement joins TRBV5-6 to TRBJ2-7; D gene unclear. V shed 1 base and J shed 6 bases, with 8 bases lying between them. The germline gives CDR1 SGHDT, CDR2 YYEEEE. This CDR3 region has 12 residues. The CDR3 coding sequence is TGTGCCAGCAGCTTGTCGGGTTCCGAGCAGTACTTC. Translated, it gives CASSLSGSEQYF.

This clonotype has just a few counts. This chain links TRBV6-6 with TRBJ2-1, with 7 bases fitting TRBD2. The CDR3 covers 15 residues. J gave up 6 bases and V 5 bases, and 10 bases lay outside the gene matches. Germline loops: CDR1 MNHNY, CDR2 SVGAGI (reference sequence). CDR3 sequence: CASSHGAGLVNEQFF. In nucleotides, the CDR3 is TGTGCCAGCAGTCACGGAGCGGGACTTGTCAATGAGCAGTTCTTC.

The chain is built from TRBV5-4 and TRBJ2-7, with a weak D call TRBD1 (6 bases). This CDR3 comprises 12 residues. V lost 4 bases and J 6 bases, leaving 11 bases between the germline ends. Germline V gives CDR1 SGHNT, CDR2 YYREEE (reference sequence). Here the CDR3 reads CASSPGQPEQYF. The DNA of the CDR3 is TGTGCCAGCAGCCCGGGACAACCCGAGCAGTACTTC.

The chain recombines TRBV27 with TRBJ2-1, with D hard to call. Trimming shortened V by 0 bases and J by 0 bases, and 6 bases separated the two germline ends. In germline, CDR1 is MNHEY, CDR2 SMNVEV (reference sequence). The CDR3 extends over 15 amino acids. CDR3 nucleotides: TGTGCCAGCAGTTTATCACGGAGCTCCTACAATGAGCAGTTCTTC. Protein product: CASSLSRSSYNEQFF.

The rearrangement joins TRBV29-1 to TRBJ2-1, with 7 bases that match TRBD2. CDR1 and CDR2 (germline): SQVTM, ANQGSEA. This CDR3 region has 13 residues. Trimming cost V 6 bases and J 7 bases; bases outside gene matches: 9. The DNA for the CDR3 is TGCAGCGTAGATACCGGGACTAATAATGAGCAGTTCTTC. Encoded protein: CSVDTGTNNEQFF.

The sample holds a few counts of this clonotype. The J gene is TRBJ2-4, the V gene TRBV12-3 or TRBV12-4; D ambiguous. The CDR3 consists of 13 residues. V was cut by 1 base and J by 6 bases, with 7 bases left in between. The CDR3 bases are TGTGCCAGCAGTTTAGGTGACCGAAACATTCAGTACTTC. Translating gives CASSLGDRNIQYF.

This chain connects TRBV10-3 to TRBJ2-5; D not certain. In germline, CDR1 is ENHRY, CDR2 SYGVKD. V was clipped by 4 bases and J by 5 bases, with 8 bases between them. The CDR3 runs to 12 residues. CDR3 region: CAISAERETQYF. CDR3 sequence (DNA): TGTGCCATCAGTGCCGAAAGGGAGACCCAGTACTTC.

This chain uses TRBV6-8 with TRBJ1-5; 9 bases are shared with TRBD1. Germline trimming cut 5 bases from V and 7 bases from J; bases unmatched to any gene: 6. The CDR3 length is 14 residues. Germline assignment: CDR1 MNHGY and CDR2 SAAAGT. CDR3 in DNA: TGTGCCAGCAGTCCGACAGGGGGTTGGCAGCCCCAGCATTTT. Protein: CASSPTGGWQPQHF.

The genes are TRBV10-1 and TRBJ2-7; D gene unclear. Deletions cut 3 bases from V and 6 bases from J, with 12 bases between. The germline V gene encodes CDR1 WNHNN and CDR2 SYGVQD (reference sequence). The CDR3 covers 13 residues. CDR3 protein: CASSEKRVSEQYF. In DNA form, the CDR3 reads TGCGCCAGCAGTGAAAAAAGGGTTTCCGAGCAGTACTTC.

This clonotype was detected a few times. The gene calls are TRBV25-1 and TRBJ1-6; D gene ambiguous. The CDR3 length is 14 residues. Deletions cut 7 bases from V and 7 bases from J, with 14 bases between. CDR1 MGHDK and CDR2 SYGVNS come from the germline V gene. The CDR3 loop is CASTMRGGNSPLHF. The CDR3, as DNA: TGTGCCAGCACCATGCGGGGAGGAAATTCACCCCTCCACTTT.